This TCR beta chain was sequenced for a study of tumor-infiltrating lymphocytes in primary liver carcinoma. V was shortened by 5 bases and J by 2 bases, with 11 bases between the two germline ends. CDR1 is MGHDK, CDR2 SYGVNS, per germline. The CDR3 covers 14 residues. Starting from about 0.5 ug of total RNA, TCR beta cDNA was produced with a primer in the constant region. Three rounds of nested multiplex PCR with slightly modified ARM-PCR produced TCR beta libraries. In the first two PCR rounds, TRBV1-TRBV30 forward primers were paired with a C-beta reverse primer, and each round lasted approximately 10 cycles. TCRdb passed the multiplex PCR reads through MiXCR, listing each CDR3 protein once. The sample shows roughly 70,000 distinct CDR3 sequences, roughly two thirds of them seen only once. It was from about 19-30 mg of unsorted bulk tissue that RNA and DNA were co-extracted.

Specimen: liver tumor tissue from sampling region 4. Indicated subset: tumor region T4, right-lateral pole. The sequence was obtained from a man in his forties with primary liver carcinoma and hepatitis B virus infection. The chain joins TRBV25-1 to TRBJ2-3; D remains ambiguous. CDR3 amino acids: CASSLRRATDTQYF. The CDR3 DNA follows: TGTGCCAGCAGTCTTAGGAGAGCCACAGATACGCAGTATTTT. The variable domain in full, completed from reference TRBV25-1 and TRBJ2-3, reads EADIYQTPRYLVIGTGKKITLECSQTMGHDKMYWYQQDPGMELHLIHYSYGVNSTEKGDLSSESTVSRIRTEHFPLTLESARPSHTSQYLCASSLRRATDTQYFGPGTRLTVL.